A selection of T cell receptor beta chains follows, all from one sample in a study of T cell changes during pregnancy in multiple sclerosis. The table came from immunoSEQ multiplex PCR; TCRdb's copy has only in-frame clones and leaves some out. The sample includes about 64,000 clones, 80% to 95% of them seen just once. The source material was peripheral blood, sampled in the second trimester of pregnancy. The receptors stem from a female donor with multiple sclerosis, enrolled in a pregnancy study. Each CDR3 is given with its conserved first and last residue. D genes are given only for firm matches. Clone size is shown for a subset of rows, as once, few, many or a class of expanded clone.

>.|TRBJ2-2|TRBD1|TRBV27
CASSRLGTGRGNTGELFF
TGTGCCAGCAGTCGCCTAGGGACAGGGAGAGGGAACACCGGGGAGCTGTTTTTT
>.|TRBJ2-3|TRBD2|TRBV19
CASSIELAGAYDTQYF
TGTGCCAGTAGTATAGAACTAGCGGGAGCCTATGATACGCAGTATTTT
>.|TRBJ2-7|.|TRBV6-1
CASNSHFTYEQYF
TGTGCCAGCAATAGTCATTTCACCTACGAGCAGTACTTC
>.|TRBJ1-5|.|TRBV6-1
CASSEGGGLNQPQHF
TGTGCCAGCAGCGAAGGGGGGGGGCTTAATCAGCCCCAGCATTTT
>.|TRBJ1-5|.|TRBV28
CASSPDRPNQPQHF
TGTGCCAGCAGCCCGGACAGACCCAATCAGCCCCAGCATTTT
>once|TRBJ2-7|.|TRBV13
CASSPRERRSYEQYF
TGTGCCAGCAGCCCCAGGGAACGCCGCTCCTACGAGCAGTACTTC
>.|TRBJ1-1|.|TRBV30
CAWSVVSGEAFF
TGTGCCTGGAGTGTAGTGTCCGGTGAAGCTTTCTTT
>.|TRBJ2-3|.|TRBV9
CASSSRLGTDTQYF
TGTGCCAGCAGCTCGAGACTTGGCACAGATACGCAGTATTTT
>.|TRBJ2-7|TRBD1|TRBV2
CASMQTGEGSEQYF
TGTGCCAGCATGCAGACAGGGGAAGGTTCCGAGCAGTACTTC
>.|TRBJ2-3|TRBD1|TRBV14
CASSLTGTGGSTDTQYF
TGTGCCAGCAGCCTGACCGGGACAGGGGGTAGCACAGATACGCAGTATTTT
>.|TRBJ2-4|TRBD1|TRBV14
CASSQSGTGVNIQYF
TGTGCCAGCAGCCAATCCGGGACAGGGGTCAACATTCAGTACTTC
>.|TRBJ2-4|.|TRBV7-8
CASSLGRLAAKNIQYF
TGTGCCAGCAGCTTAGGAAGGCTAGCTGCAAAAAACATTCAGTACTTC
>few|TRBJ2-1|TRBD2|TRBV7-6
CASSSGTSGRGSSYNEQFF
TGTGCCAGCAGCTCCGGGACTAGCGGGAGGGGGAGCTCCTACAATGAGCAGTTCTTC
>.|TRBJ2-2|.|TRBV7-3
CASGRGGSPGTGELFF
TGTGCCAGCGGAAGGGGGGGGAGTCCGGGAACCGGGGAGCTGTTTTTT
>.|TRBJ2-1|.|TRBV4-2
CASSPREQGYNEQFF
TGTGCCAGCAGCCCACGGGAACAGGGTTACAATGAGCAGTTCTTC
>.|TRBJ2-5|.|TRBV5-4
CASSDKLGQETQYF
TGTGCCAGCAGCGACAAACTCGGACAAGAGACCCAGTACTTC
>.|TRBJ2-1|TRBD2|TRBV6-4
CASSELAGAYNGQFF
TGTGCCAGCAGTGAACTAGCGGGAGCCTACAATGGGCAGTTCTTC
>.|TRBJ2-1|TRBD2|TRBV5-1
CASSLGSSGSLYNEQFF
TGCGCCAGCAGCTTGGGGTCTAGCGGGAGCTTATACAATGAGCAGTTCTTC
>.|TRBJ2-7|.|TRBV7-3
CASSPANVGEQYF
TGTGCCAGCAGCCCGGCGAACGTCGGGGAGCAGTACTTC
>.|TRBJ1-1|.|TRBV6-5
CASSRTSVPNTEAFF
TGTGCCAGCAGCCGAACCTCAGTCCCGAACACTGAAGCTTTCTTT
>once|TRBJ1-1|.|TRBV5-4
CASSPQQGGGEAFF
TGTGCCAGCAGCCCCCAGCAGGGAGGAGGAGAAGCTTTCTTT
>few|TRBJ2-2|.|TRBV9
CASSRTEGNTGELFF
TGTGCCAGCAGCCGGACAGAGGGGAACACCGGGGAGCTGTTTTTT
>.|TRBJ2-7|TRBD1|TRBV28
CASSGGQGLSYEQYF
TGTGCCAGCAGTGGGGGACAGGGCCTCTCCTACGAGCAGTACTTC
>.|TRBJ2-1|.|TRBV28
CASGLPGQPRRMDEQFF
TGTGCCAGCGGCCTGCCCGGACAGCCGAGGAGGATGGATGAGCAGTTCTTC
>.|TRBJ2-5|.|TRBV5-1
CASSPGSQETQYF
TGCGCCAGCAGCCCGGGGTCCCAAGAGACCCAGTACTTC
>once|TRBJ2-1|TRBD1|TRBV15
CATSRDRDSYNEQFF
TGTGCCACCAGCAGAGATCGGGACAGCTACAATGAGCAGTTCTTC
>.|TRBJ2-5|TRBD1|TRBV7-2
CASSYRSAGGMETQYF
TGTGCCAGCAGCTACCGCTCGGCAGGGGGCATGGAGACCCAGTACTTC
>.|TRBJ2-7|TRBD1|TRBV6-5
CASSYAATGGTYEQYF
TGTGCCAGCAGTTACGCAGCGACAGGGGGCACCTACGAGCAGTACTTC
>few|TRBJ1-1|TRBD1|TRBV30
CAWSAHRGGYTEAFF
TGTGCCTGGAGTGCCCACAGGGGTGGGTACACTGAAGCTTTCTTT
>.|TRBJ2-1|TRBD1|TRBV7-9
CASSLAGDRGYNEQFF
TGTGCCAGCAGCTTAGCGGGAGACAGGGGATACAATGAGCAGTTCTTC
>once|TRBJ2-3|TRBD2|TRBV28
CASSSTSGVDTQYF
TGTGCCAGCAGTTCGACTAGCGGGGTAGATACGCAGTATTTT
>.|TRBJ1-1|.|TRBV19
CASSIQGMNTEAFF
TGTGCCAGTAGTATACAGGGTATGAACACTGAAGCTTTCTTT
>.|TRBJ2-6|TRBD1|TRBV18
CASSPSGQGSGANVLTF
TGTGCCAGCTCACCTTCCGGACAGGGGAGTGGGGCCAACGTCCTGACTTTC
>once|TRBJ2-1|TRBD2|TRBV2
CASSAGLAGLNEQFF
TGTGCCAGCAGTGCGGGACTAGCGGGACTTAATGAGCAGTTCTTC
>.|TRBJ1-2|TRBD1|TRBV6-5
CASSYSTSGQGIYTF
TGTGCCAGCAGTTACTCGACGTCTGGACAGGGAATTTACACCTTC